What follows are 3 T cell receptor beta chains derived from one specimen sequenced in a study of blood T cell repertoires in COVID-19. Data came from immunoSEQ multiplex PCR; TCRdb stores just in-frame clones and leaves some out. The sample carries about 670,000 clones, about 90% recorded once. Sequenced: peripheral blood. The receptors here all came from a woman aged 18-30 years with acute or convalescent COVID-19.

The chain employs TRBV6-5 and TRBJ1-1; TRBD1 is a possible D gene (6 bases). CDR1 MNHEY and CDR2 SVGAGI come from the germline V gene. The CDR3 extends over 15 amino acids. V was trimmed by 6 bases and J by 1 base, leaving 15 bases between them. CDR3 DNA: TGTGCCAGCAGCCCAAACAGGGTCGGGAACACTGAAGCTTTCTTT. It specifies CASSPNRVGNTEAFF.

This chain links TRBV11-2 with TRBJ2-5; tentatively, D is TRBD2 (7 bases). Germline V gene sequence: CDR1 SGHAT, CDR2 FQNNGV. The germline V and J ends were trimmed by 5 bases and 5 bases, with 18 bases remaining between them. This CDR3 region has 15 residues. In DNA, the CDR3 is TGTGCCAGCAGCCAGTGGGACATCGGGGGGGAGACCCAGTACTTC. This codes for CASSQWDIGGETQYF.

This chain connects TRBV7-2 to TRBJ2-4; D may be TRBD1 (5 bases). Germline CDR1 is SGHTA and CDR2 is FQGNSA. The CDR3 contains 17 residues. Trimming stripped 5 bases from V and 0 bases from J, with 17 bases between. DNA of the CDR3: TGTGCCAGCAGCCCGTTCACCTATCAGGGAGCCAAAAACATTCAGTACTTC. Translated, it gives CASSPFTYQGAKNIQYF.